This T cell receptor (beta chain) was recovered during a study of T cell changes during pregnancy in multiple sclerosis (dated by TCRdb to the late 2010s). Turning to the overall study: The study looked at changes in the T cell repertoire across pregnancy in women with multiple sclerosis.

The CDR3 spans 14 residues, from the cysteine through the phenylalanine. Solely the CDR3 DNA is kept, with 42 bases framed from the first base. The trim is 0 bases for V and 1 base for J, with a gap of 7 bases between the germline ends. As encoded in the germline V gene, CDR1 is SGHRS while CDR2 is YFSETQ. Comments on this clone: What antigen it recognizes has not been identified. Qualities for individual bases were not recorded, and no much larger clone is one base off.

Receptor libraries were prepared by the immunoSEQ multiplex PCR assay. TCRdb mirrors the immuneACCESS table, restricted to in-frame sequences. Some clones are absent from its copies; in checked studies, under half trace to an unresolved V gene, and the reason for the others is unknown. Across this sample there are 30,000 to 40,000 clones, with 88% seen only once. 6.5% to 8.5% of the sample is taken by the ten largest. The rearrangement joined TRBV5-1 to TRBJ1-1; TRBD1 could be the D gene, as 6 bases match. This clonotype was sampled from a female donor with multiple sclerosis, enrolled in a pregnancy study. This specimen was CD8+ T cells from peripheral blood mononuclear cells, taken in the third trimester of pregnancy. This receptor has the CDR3 CASSLVQGNTEAFF. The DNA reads TGCGCCAGCAGCTTGGTACAGGGGAACACTGAAGCTTTCTTT.